Presented here are 23 T cell receptor beta chains from one specimen sequenced in a study of beta chain features in type 1 diabetes. These receptors have no identified antigens. Study observations and caveats: TCRB CDR3s from Type 1 diabetes patients were moderately but significantly shorter in all four CD4+ subsets.

Expressed TCRB transcripts were sequenced after all isolated RNA was converted to cDNA. Libraries were prepared by immunoSEQ multiplex PCR; TCRdb keeps only in-frame clonotypes and omits some of them. Of roughly 150,000 clones in the sample, 63% were seen once. The specimen sequenced was naive CD4+ T cells from blood. The receptors come from a man aged 30 to 45 with type 1 diabetes.

This sequence joins TRBV2 and TRBJ2-7; the D is unclear. The CDR3 is 15 residues long. CDR1 is SNHLY and CDR2 is FYNNEI in the germline V gene. The V end was cut by 6 bases, the J end by 3 bases, with 18 bases between. The chain's CDR3 is CASRTHTPDGYEQYF. The DNA for the CDR3 is TGTGCCAGCAGAACCCATACCCCTGACGGCTACGAGCAGTACTTC.

The genes are TRBV18 and TRBJ2-1, with TRBD1 matching 7 bases. V shed 3 bases, J shed 2 bases, and the junction held 1 base outside the gene matches. Germline CDR1 is KGHSH and CDR2 is LQKENI. This CDR3 has 14 amino acids. The CDR3 region is CASSPTGTYNEQFF. CDR3 DNA sequence: TGTGCCAGCTCACCGACAGGGACCTACAATGAGCAGTTCTTC.

The chain has TRBV9 and TRBJ2-5; D not certain. The CDR3 has 15 residues. V gave up 4 bases and J gave up 5 bases, with 18 bases separating them. Germline V gives CDR1 SGDLS, CDR2 YYNGEE. CDR3 in DNA: TGTGCCAGCAGCTCAGGAGAAGGCCCTCGGGAGACCCAGTACTTC. Translating it yields CASSSGEGPRETQYF. Full variable domain (outside the CDR3, taken from reference TRBV9 and TRBJ2-5): DSGVTQTPKHLITATGQRVTLRCSPRSGDLSVYWYQQSLDQGLQFLIQYYNGEERAKGNILERFSAQQFPDLHSELNLSSLELGDSALYFCASSSGEGPRETQYFGPGTRLLVL.

The chain carries TRBV15 and TRBJ2-3; possible D gene TRBD2, 5 bases. The germline V gene has CDR1 LNHNV and CDR2 YYDKDF (reference sequence). The CDR3 loop spans 16 amino acids. V was clipped by 0 bases and J by 5 bases, with 15 bases between them. The CDR3 sequence: CATSREELRGRDTQYF. The CDR3 region has the DNA TGTGCCACCAGCAGAGAGGAGCTGCGCGGGCGAGATACGCAGTATTTT. Supplemented by reference TRBV15 and TRBJ2-3, the full variable domain reads DAMVIQNPRYQVTQFGKPVTLSCSQTLNHNVMYWYQQKSSQAPKLLFHYYDKDFNNEADTPDNFQSRRPNTSFCFLDIRSPGLGDTAMYLCATSREELRGRDTQYFGPGTRLTVL.

V is TRBV29-1 and J is TRBJ2-7, with D possibly being TRBD1 (6 bases). Trimming stripped 6 bases from V and 5 bases from J, with 14 bases between. This CDR3 has 12 residues. CDR1 SQVTM and CDR2 ANQGSEA come from the germline V gene. This chain's CDR3 is CSVRTVVDEQYF. The CDR3 region has the DNA TGCAGCGTCCGGACAGTCGTGGACGAGCAGTACTTC.

The chain has TRBV29-1 and TRBJ1-2, with 9 bases identical to TRBD1. CDR3 length: 11 amino acids. The V and J ends lost 4 bases and 7 bases, in that order; junction bases with no gene match: 1. CDR1 and CDR2 (germline): SQVTM, ANQGSEA. The CDR3 bases are TGCAGCGTTGGGACAGGGGCTGGCTACACCTTC. Encoded protein: CSVGTGAGYTF.

The chain combines TRBV5-6 with TRBJ2-5; D possibly uses TRBD1 or TRBD2 (5 bases each). The CDR3 is made up of 16 amino acids. Germline lookup yields CDR1 SGHDT and CDR2 YYEEEE. Trimming stripped 3 bases from V and 6 bases from J, with 21 bases between. This CDR3 is CASSSDGTERQKTQYF. In DNA, the CDR3 is TGTGCCAGCAGCTCGGATGGGACCGAGCGGCAGAAGACCCAGTACTTC.

The chain carries TRBV30 and TRBJ2-5, with 7 bases that match TRBD2. This CDR3 region has 15 residues. Germline V gene lookup returns CDR1 GTSNPN and CDR2 SVGIG (reference sequence). With 4 bases clipped from V and 1 base from J, the junction kept 9 bases outside the gene matches. CDR3 bases: TGTGCCTGGAAACCGGGACTAAACTCCCAAGAGACCCAGTACTTC. It specifies CAWKPGLNSQETQYF.

Only a few counts were recorded for this clone. The J gene is TRBJ1-3, the V gene TRBV13; D is uncertain. This CDR3 has 12 amino acids. Deletions cut 3 bases from V and 7 bases from J, with 7 bases between. CDR1 and CDR2 from the germline V gene are PRHDT and FYEKMQ (reference sequence). DNA for the CDR3: TGTGCCAGCAGCTTGCTGCGGAACACCATATATTTT. Translated, it gives CASSLLRNTIYF. Using reference TRBV13 and TRBJ1-3 for the parts outside the CDR3, the full variable domain is AAGVIQSPRHLIKEKRETATLKCYPIPRHDTVYWYQQGPGQDPQFLISFYEKMQSDKGSIPDRFSAQQFSDYHSELNMSSLELGDSALYFCASSLLRNTIYFGEGSWLTVV.

This sequence joins TRBV7-2 and TRBJ2-1, with D uncertain. Germline CDR1 SGHTA, CDR2 FQGNSA. The ends were cut back, 5 bases at V and 5 bases at J, with 7 bases in the middle. The CDR3 sequence is 12 residues long. CDR3 protein: CASSPINNEQFF. The CDR3 DNA sequence: TGTGCCAGCAGCCCAATTAACAATGAGCAGTTCTTC.

The CDR3, as DNA: TGCAGCGTTGGGACTCCATCCTCCTACGAGCAGTACTTC. Translating gives CSVGTPSSYEQYF. This sequence joins TRBV29-1 and TRBJ2-7; TRBD2 might be the D (5 bases). Per the germline V gene, CDR1 is SQVTM and CDR2 is ANQGSEA. There are 13 residues in the CDR3. Trimming shortened V by 4 bases and J by 0 bases, and 10 bases separated the two germline ends.

J is TRBJ2-1 and V is TRBV7-2, with D uncertain. The V end was cut by 4 bases, the J end by 2 bases, with 6 bases between. This CDR3 contains 13 residues. The germline V gene has CDR1 SGHTA and CDR2 FQGNSA. The chain's CDR3 is CASSSYTYNEQFF. CDR3 nucleotide sequence: TGTGCCAGCAGCTCATACACCTACAATGAGCAGTTCTTC.

The genes are TRBV30 and TRBJ2-3; D is uncertain. The CDR3 extends over 13 amino acids. Trimming left V 5 bases short and J 5 bases short, with 14 bases between. Germline V CDR1 and CDR2: GTSNPN, SVGIG (reference sequence). The CDR3 region is CAWATGKKDTQYF. The DNA of the CDR3 is TGTGCCTGGGCGACCGGAAAGAAAGATACGCAGTATTTT. The whole variable domain, filled in from reference TRBV30 and TRBJ2-3, reads SQTIHQWPATLVQPVGSPLSLECTVEGTSNPNLYWYRQAAGRGLQLLFYSVGIGQISSEVPQNLSASRPQDRQFILSSKKLLLSDSGFYLCAWATGKKDTQYFGPGTRLTVL.

Of note for this clone: Other nucleotide sequences in the sample specify the same CDR3. The chain has TRBV28 and TRBJ2-7; D gene uncertain. Trimming removed 1 base at V and 5 bases at J, with 0 bases between. Germline CDR1 is MDHEN and CDR2 is SYDVKM. CDR3 length: 10 amino acids. CDR3: CASSLYEQYF. CDR3 in DNA: TGTGCCAGCAGTTTATACGAGCAGTACTTC.

This clone was detected a few times. The CDR3: CASSLGPGEIDEQYF. CDR3 coding DNA: TGCGCCAGCAGCTTGGGGCCAGGGGAGATAGACGAGCAGTACTTC. The V and J genes are TRBV5-1 and TRBJ2-7, with D tentatively TRBD1 (6 bases). The germline V gene encodes CDR1 SGHRS and CDR2 YFSETQ. V lost 0 bases and J lost 5, with 15 bases in between. This CDR3 comprises 15 residues.

The chain combines TRBV7-8 with TRBJ2-1; tentative D call: TRBD2 (6 bases). V was pared by 1 base and J by 5 bases, with 15 bases between. This CDR3 is built from 16 residues. Germline V gene data show CDR1 as SGHVS and CDR2 as FQNEAQ. The CDR3, as DNA: TGTGCCAGCAGCTTAGGGCCGGGACTGTTTCACAATGAGCAGTTCTTC. Protein product: CASSLGPGLFHNEQFF.

For this clone: Other DNA sequences in the same sample also yield this CDR3. The chain recombines TRBV7-2 with TRBJ2-1, with unresolved D. Germline CDR1 and CDR2: SGHTA and FQGNSA. This CDR3 comprises 12 residues. V lost 2 bases and J lost 7, with 6 bases in between. This chain's CDR3 is CASSLRYNEQFF. DNA for the CDR3: TGTGCCAGCAGCTTAAGATATAATGAGCAGTTCTTC.

This clone occurred a few times. Other DNA sequences in this specimen translate into the identical CDR3. This chain joins TRBV29-1 and TRBJ2-5; TRBD1 is a possible D gene (6 bases). The germline V gene encodes CDR1 SQVTM and CDR2 ANQGSEA. V lost 3 bases and J lost 2, with 7 bases in between. CDR3 length: 12 residues. Written as DNA, the CDR3 is TGCAGCGTTGACAGGGGACAAGAGACCCAGTACTTC. It is translated as CSVDRGQETQYF.

V gene TRBV29-1 combines with J gene TRBJ1-1, with D perhaps TRBD1 (5 bases). Trimming stripped 0 bases from V and 10 bases from J, with 15 bases between. This CDR3 is built from 13 residues. Germline V gives CDR1 SQVTM, CDR2 ANQGSEA. In DNA, the CDR3 is TGCAGCGTTGAAGATCGTACAGGTAGGGGAGCTTTCTTT. Translated, it gives CSVEDRTGRGAFF.

The chain carries TRBV20-1 and TRBJ1-2; D is uncertain. Germline CDR1 and CDR2: DFQATT and SNEGSKA (reference sequence). This CDR3 comprises 11 residues. Trimming left V 3 bases short and J 2 bases short, with 4 bases between. As DNA, the CDR3 is TGCAGTGCTAGTTTAAACTATGGCTACACCTTC. It yields the protein CSASLNYGYTF.

The chain employs TRBV30 and TRBJ2-3, with D unclear. V was clipped by 0 bases and J by 12 bases, with 13 bases between them. Germline V gene lookup returns CDR1 GTSNPN and CDR2 SVGIG (reference sequence). The CDR3 has 12 amino acids. CDR3 sequence reads: CAWSVTSAKQYF. The DNA for the CDR3 is TGTGCCTGGAGTGTAACCTCAGCGAAACAGTATTTT.

CDR3 protein: CASSQDYTASSSYEQYF. The CDR3 nucleotides are TGCGCCAGCAGCCAAGATTATACGGCCTCTAGCTCCTACGAGCAGTACTTC. The chain links TRBV4-3 to TRBJ2-7; no reliable D call. The ends were cut back, 0 bases at V and 0 bases at J, with 15 bases in the middle. The CDR3 is made up of 17 amino acids. Germline lookup yields CDR1 LGHNA and CDR2 YSLEER.

This clone was counted only a few times. The chain employs TRBV29-1 and TRBJ2-3; D possibly corresponds to TRBD2 (6 bases). From germline, CDR1 is SQVTM and CDR2 ANQGSEA. V was shortened by 6 bases and J by 6 bases, with 10 bases between the two germline ends. The CDR3 runs 11 residues. Written as DNA, the CDR3 is TGCAGCGTGGAGGGCTCCGATACGCAGTATTTT. It translates to CSVEGSDTQYF.